Presented here are 20 T cell receptor beta chains from one specimen sequenced in a study of T cell responses to AZD1222 COVID-19 vaccine (dated by TCRdb to 2020 to 2023). The time point label, as the study defines it: baseline before first vaccination. Explained via the paper, the treatment or condition label denotes: meningococcal conjugate vaccine given as trial control. Receptor libraries were prepared by the immunoSEQ multiplex PCR assay. TCRdb holds this immuneACCESS table with in-frame rearrangements only. Some clones are missing; in checked studies, unresolved V genes explain under half, and the rest has no known cause. The sample table lists about 120,000 clones, 80% to 90% of them with a count of one. The ten largest clones add up to roughly 4% of the sample. The sample here was peripheral blood, taken on day 0 of MenACWY control vaccination. The receptors here all came from an adult in good health.

This clone was detected only once. The chain couples TRBV7-6 to TRBJ1-1, with 7 bases identical to TRBD1. CDR3 length equals 14 residues. Trimming removed 4 bases from V and 3 bases from J; junction bases left unmatched: 5. The germline V gene encodes CDR1 SGHVS and CDR2 FNYEAQ. CDR3 sequence (DNA): TGTGCCAGCAGCTCCGGACAGGAATACACTGAAGCTTTCTTT. This sequence encodes CASSSGQEYTEAFF.

The rearrangement uses TRBV7-2 and TRBJ2-5; D perhaps matches TRBD2 (6 bases). This CDR3 has 15 residues. V gave up 2 bases and J gave up 2 bases, with 12 bases separating them. Germline-derived CDR1 and CDR2 are SGHTA and FQGNSA. The chain's CDR3 is CASSLNRRGQETQYF. The CDR3 DNA reads TGTGCCAGCAGCTTAAATCGGCGGGGTCAAGAGACCCAGTACTTC.

CDR3 DNA: TGTGCCAGCAGCTTCGACACTGCCCAAGAGACCCAGTACTTC. This translates into CASSFDTAQETQYF. The chain employs TRBV7-2 and TRBJ2-5; D remains unclear. This CDR3 has 14 residues. Deletions cut 3 bases from V and 1 base from J, with 9 bases between. Germline V gene lookup returns CDR1 SGHTA and CDR2 FQGNSA. The whole variable domain, remainder taken from reference TRBV7-2 and TRBJ2-5, is GAGVSQSPSNKVTEKGKDVELRCDPISGHTALYWYRQSLGQGLEFLIYFQGNSAPDKSGLPSDRFSAERTGGSVSTLTIQRTQQEDSAVYLCASSFDTAQETQYFGPGTRLLVL.

This chain joins TRBV3-1 (or the pseudogene TRBV3-2) and TRBJ2-7; unclear D gene. This CDR3 contains 15 residues. V was pared by 4 bases and J by 4 bases, with 17 bases between. Germline V gene data show CDR1 as LGHDT and CDR2 as YNNKEL (reference sequence). CDR3 residues: CASSPSSSRRYEQYF. DNA for the CDR3: TGTGCCAGCAGCCCTTCATCGAGCCGGAGATACGAGCAGTACTTC.

The chain couples TRBV28 to TRBJ1-4, with no clear D. V was pared by 2 bases and J by 3 bases, with 10 bases between. This CDR3 comprises 15 residues. CDR1 is MDHEN, CDR2 SYDVKM, per germline. Written as DNA, the CDR3 is TGTGCCAGCAGTTTAGGACCAGCCCCTAATGAAAAACTGTTTTTT. Residues: CASSLGPAPNEKLFF.

The V gene is TRBV7-9, the J gene TRBJ2-7, with a weak D call TRBD1 (6 bases). In germline, CDR1 is SEHNR, CDR2 FQNEAQ (reference sequence). The CDR3 totals 16 residues. The germline V and J ends were trimmed by 5 bases and 3 bases, with 20 bases remaining between them. As DNA, the CDR3 is TGTGCCAGCAGCCGTGGACAGTCCCTAATGCACTACGAGCAGTACTTC. Amino acid sequence: CASSRGQSLMHYEQYF.

The rearrangement links TRBV29-1 to TRBJ2-7; TRBD2 aligns across 7 bases. Germline CDR1 SQVTM, CDR2 ANQGSEA. The junction had 4 bases not matched to a gene; V was cut back by 4 bases and J by 4 bases. The CDR3 is 12 residues long. CDR3 residues: CSVAPGGYEQYF. DNA of the CDR3: TGCAGCGTTGCCCCGGGGGGATACGAGCAGTACTTC.

The rearrangement uses TRBV3-1 (or the pseudogene TRBV3-2) and TRBJ1-1, with D unresolved. Trimming took off 1 base at V and 4 bases at J, with 10 bases between the two ends. The germline V gene encodes CDR1 LGHDT and CDR2 YNNKEL (reference sequence). The CDR3 runs to 14 residues. The DNA for the CDR3 is TGTGCCAGCAGCCAAGCAATGAGGAGCACTGAAGCTTTCTTT. Translating it yields CASSQAMRSTEAFF.

The chain recombines TRBV5-4 with TRBJ1-5; D may be TRBD1 (6 bases). Trimming removed 8 bases from V and 3 bases from J, with 12 bases in between. The length of the CDR3 is 13 residues. In germline, CDR1 is SGHNT, CDR2 YYREEE (reference sequence). The CDR3 spells CARKGGPNQPQHF. CDR3 sequence (DNA): TGTGCCAGAAAAGGGGGGCCCAATCAGCCCCAGCATTTT.

The V gene is TRBV21-1, the J gene TRBJ2-7; TRBD1 is the table's D call, not checked against the DNA. TRBV21-1 is a documented pseudogene. This CDR3 has 18 amino acids. The CDR3 region is CASSTPKIRTGDSYEQYF. The DNA for the CDR3 is TGTGCCAGCAGCACCCCAAAGATAAGGACAGGGGACTCCTACGAGCAGTACTTC.

The chain joins TRBV6-2 or TRBV6-3 to TRBJ2-7, with 12 nucleotides matching TRBD2. The CDR3 has 19 amino acids. V lost 0 bases to trimming and J lost 0 bases; unmatched junction nucleotides: 9. The germline V gene encodes CDR1 MNHEY and CDR2 SVGEGT. The CDR3 DNA reads as TGTGCCAGCAGTTACTCGACTAGCGGGGGAACATCCGTCTCCTACGAGCAGTACTTC. Its protein is CASSYSTSGGTSVSYEQYF.

The V gene is TRBV28, the J gene TRBJ1-4; 7 bases line up with TRBD1. V trimming: 5 bases; J trimming: 8 bases; junction bases outside the gene matches: 5. This CDR3 is built from 13 residues. From germline, CDR1 is MDHEN and CDR2 SYDVKM. The CDR3 DNA reads TGTGCCAGCAGTCCGACAGGGCGAGAAAAACTGTTTTTT. Amino acids: CASSPTGREKLFF.

With regard to this clone: Different DNA sequences within this sample yield the same CDR3. The rearrangement uses TRBV2 and TRBJ1-1; TRBD1 agrees at 7 bases. V shed 6 bases, J shed 1 base, and the junction held 2 bases outside the gene matches. Germline V gene lookup returns CDR1 SNHLY and CDR2 FYNNEI. CDR3 size: 13 residues. DNA for the CDR3: TGTGCCAGCAGCCGACAGGGGAACACTGAAGCTTTCTTT. Its protein product is CASSRQGNTEAFF. The full variable domain, completed using reference TRBV2 and TRBJ1-1, is EPEVTQTPSHQVTQMGQEVILRCVPISNHLYFYWYRQILGQKVEFLVSFYNNEISEKSEIFDDQFSVERPDGSNFTLKIRSTKLEDSAMYFCASSRQGNTEAFFGQGTRLTVV.

J is TRBJ2-1 and V is TRBV29-1; D perhaps matches TRBD1 (6 bases). This CDR3 has 14 residues. Germline assignment: CDR1 SQVTM and CDR2 ANQGSEA. Between the trimmed V and J ends, which lost 3 bases and 6 bases, there was a span of 15 bases. The DNA for the CDR3 is TGCAGCGTTGATGGGGGCCTGGGAACCAATGAGCAGTTCTTC. It is translated as CSVDGGLGTNEQFF.

The chain employs TRBV6-5 and TRBJ1-3; 10 nucleotides agree with TRBD1. Unmatched junction bases numbered 6, after V lost 6 bases and J lost 4 bases. Germline V gives CDR1 MNHEY, CDR2 SVGAGI. The CDR3 is 15 amino acids. The CDR3 coding sequence is TGTGCCAGCAGGCGACAGGGGGCGAAAGGAAACACCATATATTTT. Its translation is CASRRQGAKGNTIYF.

The chain links TRBV2 to TRBJ1-4; D is uncertain. This CDR3 has 12 residues. CDR1 is SNHLY and CDR2 is FYNNEI in the germline V gene. Trimming pared 6 bases from V and 5 bases from J, leaving 7 bases between. This CDR3 is CASRAQNEKLFF. CDR3 bases: TGTGCCAGCAGGGCTCAGAATGAAAAACTGTTTTTT. Full variable domain (outside the CDR3, taken from reference TRBV2 and TRBJ1-4): EPEVTQTPSHQVTQMGQEVILRCVPISNHLYFYWYRQILGQKVEFLVSFYNNEISEKSEIFDDQFSVERPDGSNFTLKIRSTKLEDSAMYFCASRAQNEKLFFGSGTQLSVL.

The chain employs TRBV7-8 and TRBJ1-5; no reliable D call. CDR3 length: 14 amino acids. CDR1 and CDR2 (germline): SGHVS, FQNEAQ. V was clipped by 5 bases and J by 3 bases, with 11 bases between them. CDR3 in amino acids: CASSASSYNQPQHF. The DNA for the CDR3 is TGTGCCAGCAGCGCCTCAAGCTACAATCAGCCCCAGCATTTT.

The chain recombines TRBV7-2 with TRBJ2-7, with TRBD1 matching over 7 bases. V was pared by 4 bases and J by 6 bases, with 3 bases of the junction left unmatched. The CDR3 contains 12 residues. Germline V gives CDR1 SGHTA, CDR2 FQGNSA. The CDR3 coding sequence is TGTGCCAGCAGCTCTCGACAGGGCGAGCAGTACTTC. Protein sequence: CASSSRQGEQYF.

The chain couples TRBV7-2 to TRBJ1-6, with 10 bases aligning to TRBD1. Germline V lookup: CDR1 SGHTA, CDR2 FQGNSA. Trimming at V came to 4 bases and at J to 10 bases, leaving 4 bases not matched to a gene. This CDR3 region has 14 residues. The CDR3 DNA reads TGTGCCAGCAGCTCGACAGGGGGCGAATCACCCCTCCACTTT. This encodes CASSSTGGESPLHF.

The chain links TRBV6-5 to TRBJ2-1; 9 nucleotides match TRBD1. CDR3 length: 14 amino acids. Germline lookup yields CDR1 MNHEY and CDR2 SVGAGI. J lost 5 bases, V lost 2 bases, and 1 base had no gene match. The CDR3: CASSYRDRDNEQFF. CDR3 coding DNA: TGTGCCAGCAGTTACAGGGACAGGGACAATGAGCAGTTCTTC.